These T cell receptor beta chains were read from a single sample in a study of blood T cell repertoires in COVID-19. Assay: immunoSEQ multiplex PCR; the TCRdb copy retains only in-frame clones and omits some. The sample carries tens of thousands of clones, around 83% recorded once. What was sequenced was peripheral blood. The receptor set was obtained from a man between 70 and 80 years old with acute or convalescent COVID-19. Each CDR3 is given with its conserved first and last residue. The order of the fields is V gene, D gene, clone size, J gene, CDR3 DNA, CDR3 protein. A D gene is named only where the DNA matches it firmly. Only part of the rows carry a size: once, few, many, or a class if the clone is expanded.

TRBV10-3	-	-	TRBJ2-7	TGTGCCATCAGTGAGTCGGGGGGGGGACAGGTTGTCGAGCAGTACTTC	CAISESGGGQVVEQYF
TRBV14	-	-	TRBJ2-3	TGTGCCAGCAGCCAAGACCCCCTATCCACAGATACGCAGTATTTT	CASSQDPLSTDTQYF
TRBV14	-	-	TRBJ2-5	TGTGCCAGCAGCCCCCGGAGAACCACGAGGGAGACCCAGTACTTC	CASSPRRTTRETQYF
TRBV27	TRBD1	-	TRBJ2-1	TGTGCCAGCAGTTTAAGTAAGTCGGACAGGGTTTACAATGAGCAGTTCTTC	CASSLSKSDRVYNEQFF
TRBV13	TRBD2	once	TRBJ2-6	TGTGCCAGCAGCACAAGGACTAGCGGGCCCTCTGGGGCCAACGTCCTGACTTTC	CASSTRTSGPSGANVLTF
TRBV2	TRBD1	-	TRBJ1-2	TGTGCCAGCAGTAGGGACAGGGCTGGCTACACCTTC	CASSRDRAGYTF
TRBV2	TRBD1	once	TRBJ1-1	TGTGCCAGCAGAGCCACAGGGGGGGAGGAGAAAGCTTTCTTT	CASRATGGEEKAFF
TRBV5-1	TRBD1	-	TRBJ2-6	TGCGCCAGCAGCGTAGAACAGGGGTCTGGGGCCAACGTCCTGACTTTC	CASSVEQGSGANVLTF
TRBV13	-	-	TRBJ1-5	TGTGCCAGCAGCTTAGGGGCAGGGGCACAGCCCCAGCATTTT	CASSLGAGAQPQHF
TRBV4-1	TRBD1	-	TRBJ2-3	TGCGCCAGCAGCCAGATGACAGGGTCCGTGACGGGAATCACAGATACGCAGTATTTT	CASSQMTGSVTGITDTQYF
TRBV19	-	-	TRBJ1-5	TGTGCCAGTAGTCAACCTGACAGGCGGCCCCAGCATTTT	CASSQPDRRPQHF
TRBV19	-	-	TRBJ1-2	TGTGCCAGTAGTATTTTTACTTTAGCGGAGAACTATGGCTACACCTTC	CASSIFTLAENYGYTF
TRBV5-4	TRBD1	-	TRBJ2-7	TGTGCCAGCAGCCGGGACAGGGACGAGCAGTACTTC	CASSRDRDEQYF
TRBV6-6	-	-	TRBJ1-2	TGTGCCAGCAGTTACCCAGATTTAGGGGTTTATGGCTACACCTTC	CASSYPDLGVYGYTF
TRBV13	-	-	TRBJ1-1	TGTGCCAGCACCCACCCCCAGGGGAACACTGAAGCTTTCTTT	CASTHPQGNTEAFF
TRBV2	TRBD1	-	TRBJ1-3	TGTGCCAGCAGACGACAGGGTCGTAAAGGGGGAAACACCATATATTTT	CASRRQGRKGGNTIYF
TRBV7-3	TRBD2	-	TRBJ2-3	TGTGCCAGCAGCCCTACTAGCGGGACCCTTCGGGGGGATACGCAGTATTTT	CASSPTSGTLRGDTQYF
TRBV6-5	-	-	TRBJ2-1	TGTGCCAGCTCCTCCCATGGAGGTCTATACAATGAGCAGTTCTTC	CASSSHGGLYNEQFF
TRBV27	-	-	TRBJ1-4	TGTGCCAGCAGTCCCTATGGTGCAACTAATGAAAAACTGTTTTTT	CASSPYGATNEKLFF
TRBV13	-	-	TRBJ1-4	TGTGCCAGCAGCTTAGTGGGCAGGGTGATTAAGTGGGAAAAACTGTTTTTT	CASSLVGRVIKWEKLFF
TRBV14	-	-	TRBJ1-3	TGTGCCAGCAGCCAACAGGGAAACACCATATATTTT	CASSQQGNTIYF
TRBV7-2	-	-	TRBJ1-5	TGTGCCAGCAGCTTAGAAGGGGTTAGCAATCAGCCCCAGCATTTT	CASSLEGVSNQPQHF
TRBV27	-	-	TRBJ1-1	TGTGCCAGCAGGACACCGGGACAATATAACACTGAAGCTTTCTTT	CASRTPGQYNTEAFF
TRBV7-2	TRBD2	few	TRBJ2-7	TGTGCCAGCAGCTTGGGGATACTAGCGGGACATTTCCAGCAGTACTTC	CASSLGILAGHFQQYF
TRBV11-3	-	-	TRBJ2-3	TGTGCCAGCAGCTTAGACCCAGAAAGCACAGATACGCAGTATTTT	CASSLDPESTDTQYF
TRBV29-1	-	-	TRBJ1-2	TGCAGCGCCACAGAGTTTGACTATGGCTACACCTTC	CSATEFDYGYTF
TRBV5-4	TRBD1	-	TRBJ2-2	TGTGCCAGCAGCCCACACGCGGGACAGGGCGGTACCGGGGAGCTGTTTTTT	CASSPHAGQGGTGELFF
TRBV9	-	-	TRBJ1-6	TGTGCCAGCAGCGTAGCAGGGCAGGGGCTGGGATCACCCCTCCACTTT	CASSVAGQGLGSPLHF
TRBV11-2	TRBD2	-	TRBJ2-1	TGTGCCAGCAGCTTAAGTGCGGGAGCAAGCAATGAGCAGTTCTTC	CASSLSAGASNEQFF
TRBV4-1	-	-	TRBJ2-7	TGCGCCAGCAGCCAAGATTCCGTCGGAAGTACCGGGGACGAGCAGTACTTC	CASSQDSVGSTGDEQYF
TRBV5-4	TRBD1	-	TRBJ2-2	TGTGCCAGCAGCGTCCGGGACAGGGATTCTGTGGAGCTGTTTTTT	CASSVRDRDSVELFF
TRBV6-6	TRBD2	few	TRBJ2-1	TGTGCCAGCGGGATAGGGACTAGCGGTAAGAATGAGCAGTTCTTC	CASGIGTSGKNEQFF
TRBV19	TRBD1	many	TRBJ2-3	TGTGCCACAAGGGACAGGGGGCAAACAGATACGCAGTATTTT	CATRDRGQTDTQYF
TRBV14	-	few	TRBJ2-5	TGTGCCAGCAGCCAACCCGGACAGTGGCAAGAGACCCAGTACTTC	CASSQPGQWQETQYF
TRBV6-5	-	once	TRBJ2-7	TGTGCCAGCAGTTACCGGGACACCTACGAGCAGTACTTC	CASSYRDTYEQYF
TRBV5-1	-	-	TRBJ2-1	TGCGCCAGCAGCGCCGCCGGCGGAGGATCCTACAATGAGCAGTTCTTC	CASSAAGGGSYNEQFF
TRBV6-5	TRBD1	once	TRBJ1-5	TGTGCCAGCAGTTACAGGGGACAGGGGGGCAATCAGCCCCAGCATTTT	CASSYRGQGGNQPQHF
TRBV12-5	-	few	TRBJ1-5	TGTGCTAGTGGACAAGACAATCAGCCCCAGCATTTT	CASGQDNQPQHF
TRBV9	TRBD2	-	TRBJ2-7	TGTGCCAGCAGCCCATTAGCGGGAGGGGACTACGAGCAGTACTTC	CASSPLAGGDYEQYF
TRBV19	-	-	TRBJ2-7	TGTGCCAGTAGCGGGTGGCAGGGGTTCTACGAGCAGTACTTC	CASSGWQGFYEQYF
TRBV6-7	-	once	TRBJ2-1	TGTGCCAGCAGCATGACTTTTCAGGGGCTACCACAGTTCTTC	CASSMTFQGLPQFF
TRBV5-6	-	-	TRBJ2-1	TGTGCCAGCAGCTCACTTCAACAAGGGGTCGATGAGCAGTTCTTC	CASSSLQQGVDEQFF
TRBV12-5	-	-	TRBJ2-1	TGTGCTAGTGGTCTGGGGCTAGCCCCGATGGTATACAATGAGCAGTTCTTC	CASGLGLAPMVYNEQFF
TRBV6-5	-	-	TRBJ1-6	TGTGCCAGCAGTTACGGGGCAGCCCCCTATAATTCACCCCTCCACTTT	CASSYGAAPYNSPLHF
TRBV5-1	-	few	TRBJ1-5	TGCGCCAGCAGCTTGGAGGGGAGCAATCAGCCCCAGCATTTT	CASSLEGSNQPQHF
TRBV4-1	-	-	TRBJ2-2	TGCGCCAGCAGCCCTACTGCACCCTTGAACACCGGGGAGCTGTTTTTT	CASSPTAPLNTGELFF
TRBV28	-	-	TRBJ1-1	TGTGCCAGCTCCCTCCAGGCTATGAACACTGAAGCTTTCTTT	CASSLQAMNTEAFF
TRBV28	TRBD1	-	TRBJ1-2	TGTGCCAGCAGTTTATGGGGACAGCCTAACTATGGCTACACCTTC	CASSLWGQPNYGYTF
TRBV9	TRBD1	-	TRBJ2-7	TGTGCCAGCAGCGTAGGAGGGGGCGCTAGCTCCTACGAGCAGTACTTC	CASSVGGGASSYEQYF